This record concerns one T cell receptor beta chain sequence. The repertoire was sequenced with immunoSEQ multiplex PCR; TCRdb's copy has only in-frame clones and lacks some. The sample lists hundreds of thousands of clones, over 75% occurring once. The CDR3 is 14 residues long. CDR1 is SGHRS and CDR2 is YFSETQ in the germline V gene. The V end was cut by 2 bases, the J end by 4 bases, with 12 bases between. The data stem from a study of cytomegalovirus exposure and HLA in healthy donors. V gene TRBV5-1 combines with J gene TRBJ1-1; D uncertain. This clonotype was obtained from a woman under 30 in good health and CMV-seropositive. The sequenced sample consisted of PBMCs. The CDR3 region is CASSLRGAGTEAFF. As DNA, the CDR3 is TGCGCCAGCAGCTTACGGGGAGCCGGCACTGAAGCTTTCTTT.